These 3 T cell receptor beta chains share one sample of origin, sequenced in a study of blood T cell repertoires in COVID-19. Sequenced by immunoSEQ multiplex PCR; TCRdb stores in-frame clones only, minus some. The repertoire holds 200,000 to 300,000 clones, with about 82% as singletons. Sequenced input: PBMCs or T cells enriched from blood (not recorded which). Every receptor here comes from a woman between 45 and 60 years old with acute COVID-19.

The chain combines TRBV4-3 with TRBJ2-1; possibly TRBD2 for D (7 bases). V lost 0 bases and J lost 7, with 25 bases in between. Germline assignment: CDR1 LGHNA and CDR2 YSLEER. The CDR3 loop spans 19 amino acids. The CDR3 DNA is TGCGCCAGCAGCCAAGATGCGGGATTCGGCGGGGGCCCTGTGAATGAGCAGTTCTTC. Residues: CASSQDAGFGGGPVNEQFF.

The chain is built from TRBV18 and TRBJ2-1; 8 bases agree with TRBD2. V lost 3 bases, J lost 0 bases, and 10 bases stayed unmatched. Germline loops: CDR1 KGHSH, CDR2 LQKENI. The CDR3 extends over 18 amino acids. The DNA for the CDR3 is TGTGCCAGCTCACCCCTGCTCGGGGGGGGGAGCTCCTACAATGAGCAGTTCTTC. It yields the protein CASSPLLGGGSSYNEQFF.

V and J are TRBV4-2 and TRBJ2-2; D is possibly TRBD2 (6 bases). V was trimmed by 0 bases and J by 0 bases, leaving 11 bases between them. Looked up from germline, CDR1 is LGHNA and CDR2 is YNFKEQ. This CDR3 spans 17 amino acids. As DNA, the CDR3 is TGTGCCAGCAGCCAAGATCCCCGGGGGACGAACACCGGGGAGCTGTTTTTT. Translating it yields CASSQDPRGTNTGELFF.